This section outlines one T cell receptor beta chain sequence together with its context. This clonotype was detected only a few times. Its specific antigen is unknown. Base qualities are not provided; no much larger clone lies one nucleotide away. The CDR3 covers 13 residues, taking in both the cysteine and the phenylalanine. The sequence is cut down to CDR3 DNA, 39 bases in frame from base 1. CDR1 is given as DFQATT and CDR2 as SNEGSKA, both from the germline V gene (reference sequence). For this chain, trimming is 4 bases at the V end and 6 bases at the J end, and the number of junction bases without a gene match is 5. This sample was sequenced with an Illumina NovaSeq 6000. TCRalpha and TCRbeta cDNA libraries were constructed by 5'RACE with constant-segment primers, with sample barcodes and unique molecular identifiers being introduced. RNA was extracted from every sample with Trizol reagent. Library amplification was performed in two PCR steps, and a second sample barcode and Illumina TruSeq adapters were introduced in the second step. Libraries were sequenced on an Illumina NovaSeq with 2 x 150 bp paired-end reads. Under the source paper's analysis protocol: The reads were demultiplexed and collapsed into UMI-guided consensus sequences using migec v1.2.7. Using mixcr v2.1.11, UMI consensuses were aligned to TRA and TRB V and J templates and then assembled into clonotypes. Expanded or contracted clonotypes were those called significant by both edgeR and NoisET, with noise models trained on biological replicates. For edgeR calls, the thresholds were a false discovery rate-adjusted p below 0.01 and a log2 fold-change of 1. As an exploratory analysis of dynamics, max-normalized trajectories of the 1000 most abundant clonotypes were examined with PCA combined with hierarchical clustering. Separately sequenced CD4+ and CD8+ repertoires were used to assign a CD4 or CD8 phenotype to each responding clone. TCRdb ran its own pipeline on the public reads, namely fastp trimming at Q25 and MiXCR clone calling, and kept in-frame beta chains. Each CDR3 protein gets just one entry, which takes the most common genes and DNA from the rows behind it. The V and J calls and clone size come from TCRdb's table, not from the authors' own analysis. The sample includes about 180,000 distinct CDR3 sequences, with roughly 17% observed a single time. More than 2% of the sample rests with the top ten.

This sample is part of a study of T-cell memory formation after mild COVID-19 (dated by TCRdb to 2020 to 2023). With regard to the full study: Most TCR sequence clusters were specific to one of the two donors. In a couple of donors, T-cell clones that expanded and contracted after mild COVID-19 were followed by sequencing TCRalpha and TCRbeta repertoires longitudinally. The cohort comprised two young, previously healthy adult volunteers, one female and one male. The study at large found these results: The study included only two mild cases, and larger cohorts that include severe cases with pre-infection samples were judged to be necessary. Contracting CD4+ clones were found mainly in CM and EM memory subsets, while CD8+ clones were enriched in EMRA. Whether the second-wave clones peaking on day 37 were SARS-CoV-2 specific was not confirmed. Some responding clones were found in pre-infection memory, which suggests that pre-existing cross-reactive memory T cells took part in the SARS-CoV-2 response. Clones that contracted from day 15 to 85 showed balanced CD4/CD8 phenotypes, whereas a second wave of clones that expanded from day 15 to 37 leaned towards CD4+.

PBMCs were isolated by Ficoll-Paque density gradient centrifugation. Sequencing was carried out using PBMCs or a T cell subset sorted from them (not recorded which). The chain couples TRBV20-1 to TRBJ2-7; 11 bases in the junction line up with TRBD1. The receptor was derived from an adult woman who had mild COVID-19 (a few samples of this study predate the infection). The sample titles of this study are shuffled in the database, so cell type and time point are left out; the donor was told from shared clones. The bases read TGCAGTGCTAAGGGGACAGGGGGTAGCGAGCAGTACTTC. It translates as CSAKGTGGSEQYF.